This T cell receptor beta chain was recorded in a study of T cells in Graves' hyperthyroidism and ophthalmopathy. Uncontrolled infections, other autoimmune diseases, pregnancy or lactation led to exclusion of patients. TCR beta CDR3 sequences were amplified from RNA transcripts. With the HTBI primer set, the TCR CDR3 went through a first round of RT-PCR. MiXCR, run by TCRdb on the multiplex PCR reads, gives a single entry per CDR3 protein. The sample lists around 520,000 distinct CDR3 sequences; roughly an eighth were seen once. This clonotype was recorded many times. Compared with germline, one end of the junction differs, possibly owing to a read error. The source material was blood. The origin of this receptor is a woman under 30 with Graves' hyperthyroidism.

CDR3 amino acids: CVSLPGGKRDTQYF. Written as DNA, the CDR3 is TGTGTCAGCTTGCCAGGGGGAAAAAGAGATACGCAGTATTTT. The chain employs TRBV6-1 and TRBJ2-3, with 7 positions matching TRBD1. The CDR3 loop spans 14 amino acids. The V gene's germline CDR1 is MNHNS and CDR2 SASEGT.